A selection of T cell receptor beta chains follows, all from one sample in a study of blood T cells in healthy people across ages. TCRdb called the 5' RACE reads again in MiXCR, with one record for every CDR3 protein. This sample has hundreds of thousands of distinct CDR3 sequences, with roughly 64% found just once. The sequencing input was blood. These receptors originate from a man in his thirties or forties in good health. Each CDR3 is given with its conserved first and last residue. D genes are given only for firm matches. A row's size may be missing; if present it is once, few, many or a size class.

few	.	TRBV2	14	TRBJ1-3	CASSETVSGNTIYF	TGTGCCAGCAGTGAAACGGTCTCTGGAAACACCATATATTTT
.	TRBD1	TRBV10-3	15	TRBJ2-2	CAISGDRAATGELFF	TGTGCCATCAGTGGCGACAGGGCCGCCACCGGGGAGCTGTTTTTT
.	.	TRBV9	15	TRBJ2-7	CASSVSGQPSYEQYF	TGTGCCAGCAGCGTATCTGGACAGCCCTCCTACGAGCAGTACTTC
once	.	TRBV28	14	TRBJ2-7	CASSLFGLTYEQYF	TGTGCCAGCAGTTTATTTGGGCTAACCTACGAGCAGTACTTC
.	.	TRBV29-1	14	TRBJ1-1	CSVEDIGTSTEAFF	TGCAGCGTTGAAGATATAGGGACCAGCACTGAAGCTTTCTTT
.	TRBD2	TRBV7-9	14	TRBJ2-2	CASAAGVNTGELFF	TGTGCCAGCGCGGCGGGAGTCAACACCGGGGAGCTGTTTTTT
.	TRBD1	TRBV15	16	TRBJ2-7	CATSRDKGQALKEQYF	TGTGCCACCAGCAGAGATAAGGGACAGGCCCTTAAGGAGCAGTACTTC
once	.	TRBV6-5	15	TRBJ2-6	CASSYSRAGANVLTF	TGTGCCAGCAGTTACTCGAGGGCTGGGGCCAACGTCCTGACTTTC
.	.	TRBV12-3/TRBV12-4	18	TRBJ1-6	CASSFSSTGTPLNSPLHF	TGTGCCAGCAGTTTCTCTTCGACAGGTACCCCTTTGAATTCACCCCTCCACTTT
.	TRBD1	TRBV30	13	TRBJ1-2	CAWSRTGEGGYTF	TGTGCCTGGAGTAGGACAGGGGAGGGTGGCTACACCTTC
few	.	TRBV6-2/TRBV6-3	15	TRBJ2-7	CASSYTTEPLNEQYF	TGTGCCAGCAGTTACACAACCGAGCCTTTAAACGAGCAGTACTTC
few	.	TRBV16	14	TRBJ2-7	CASSLTRGSYEQYF	TGTGCCAGCAGCCTCACCCGGGGGAGCTACGAGCAGTACTTC
.	.	TRBV7-2	15	TRBJ2-7	CASSLNQGGSYEQYF	TGTGCCAGCAGCTTAAATCAGGGGGGATCCTACGAGCAGTACTTC
.	.	TRBV29-1	15	TRBJ2-6	CSVIGQFSGANVLTF	TGCAGCGTTATCGGGCAATTCTCTGGGGCCAACGTCCTGACTTTC
.	TRBD1	TRBV7-2	14	TRBJ1-2	CASSQGQGIYGYTF	TGTGCCAGCAGCCAGGGACAGGGGATCTATGGCTACACCTTC
few	.	TRBV20-1	18	TRBJ2-5	CSARFPQGQAGVQETQYF	TGCAGTGCTAGATTCCCTCAGGGGCAAGCGGGCGTACAAGAGACCCAGTACTTC
.	.	TRBV20-1	13	TRBJ2-7	CSARKRASYEQYF	TGCAGTGCTAGAAAGCGGGCTAGTTACGAGCAGTACTTC
.	TRBD1	TRBV5-1	16	TRBJ2-5	CAGSSFAGQGRETQYF	TGCGCCGGCAGCTCGTTTGCGGGACAGGGACGTGAGACCCAGTACTTC
.	.	TRBV10-3	11	TRBJ2-7	CAISTGYEQYF	TGTGCCATCAGCACAGGCTACGAGCAGTACTTC
.	.	TRBV6-2/TRBV6-3	16	TRBJ2-1	CASSYIAGRGSDEQFF	TGTGCCAGCAGTTACATCGCGGGACGGGGTTCGGATGAGCAGTTCTTC
.	TRBD2	TRBV6-2/TRBV6-3	16	TRBJ2-1	CASSPPGGRSYNEQFF	TGTGCCAGCAGTCCCCCGGGGGGTAGGTCCTACAATGAGCAGTTCTTC
.	TRBD1	TRBV5-8	14	TRBJ1-2	CASSTRQGLYGYTF	TGTGCCAGCAGCACAAGACAGGGACTTTATGGCTACACCTTC
.	TRBD1	TRBV7-2	16	TRBJ2-5	CASSLVRDRGQETQYF	TGTGCCAGCAGCTTAGTCCGGGACAGGGGCCAAGAGACCCAGTACTTC
.	.	TRBV3-1	15	TRBJ2-1	CASSQAAHSYNEQFF	TGTGCCAGCAGCCAGGCAGCGCACTCCTACAATGAGCAGTTCTTC
many	.	TRBV4-2	13	TRBJ2-3	CASSQVGFGTQYF	TGTGCCAGCAGCCAAGTCGGCTTTGGTACGCAGTATTTT
.	TRBD2	TRBV25-1	15	TRBJ2-1	CASSDGTRGYNEQFF	TGTGCCAGCAGTGACGGGACTAGAGGGTACAATGAGCAGTTCTTC
.	.	TRBV7-2	13	TRBJ2-7	CASSLGRSDEQYF	TGTGCCAGCAGCCTCGGGCGATCTGACGAGCAGTACTTC
.	.	TRBV7-2	16	TRBJ1-2	CASSLQQEILNYGYTF	TGTGCCAGCAGCCTACAACAGGAGATTCTTAACTATGGCTACACCTTC
.	.	TRBV5-5	14	TRBJ2-1	CASSLGLVSHEQFF	TGTGCCAGCAGCTTGGGACTAGTCTCCCATGAGCAGTTCTTC
.	.	TRBV28	12	TRBJ1-4	CASNQGSEKLFF	TGTGCCAGCAACCAGGGGTCTGAAAAACTGTTTTTT
few	.	TRBV4-3	16	TRBJ1-1	CASSPARTGVGTEAFF	TGCGCCAGCAGCCCCGCTCGAACCGGGGTGGGCACTGAAGCTTTCTTT
.	.	TRBV28	14	TRBJ2-3	CASRSGPRTDTQYF	TGTGCCAGCAGATCAGGACCTCGCACAGATACGCAGTATTTT
.	.	TRBV7-2	15	TRBJ1-6	CASSPTAGFSSPLHF	TGTGCCAGCAGCCCAACGGCGGGGTTTAGTTCACCCCTCCACTTT
.	.	TRBV4-1	15	TRBJ1-5	CASSQVDISNQPQHF	TGCGCCAGCAGCCAGGTTGACATTAGCAATCAGCCCCAGCATTTT
.	.	TRBV12-3/TRBV12-4	14	TRBJ2-1	CASNRGQAQETQFF	TGTGCCAGCAACCGGGGGCAGGCTCAAGAGACCCAGTTCTTC
.	TRBD2	TRBV7-2	16	TRBJ2-2	CASSQTSGANTGELFF	TGTGCCAGCAGTCAAACTAGCGGAGCTAACACCGGGGAGCTGTTTTTT
.	.	TRBV9	13	TRBJ1-6	CASSVDMVSPLHF	TGTGCCAGCAGCGTAGATATGGTTTCACCCCTCCACTTT
.	.	TRBV7-9	15	TRBJ1-4	CASSLPGRENEKLFF	TGTGCCAGCAGTCTCCCGGGACGGGAAAATGAAAAACTGTTTTTT
.	TRBD1	TRBV11-1	15	TRBJ2-7	CASSTKGTVTYEQYF	TGTGCCAGCAGCACCAAAGGGACAGTCACCTACGAGCAATACTTC
.	.	TRBV6-2/TRBV6-3	13	TRBJ2-7	CASSPVASYEQYF	TGTGCCAGCAGTCCCGTCGCCTCCTACGAGCAGTACTTC
.	.	TRBV6-5	15	TRBJ2-4	CASSYSSAEGYIQYF	TGTGCCAGCAGTTACTCTTCAGCGGAGGGGTACATTCAGTACTTC